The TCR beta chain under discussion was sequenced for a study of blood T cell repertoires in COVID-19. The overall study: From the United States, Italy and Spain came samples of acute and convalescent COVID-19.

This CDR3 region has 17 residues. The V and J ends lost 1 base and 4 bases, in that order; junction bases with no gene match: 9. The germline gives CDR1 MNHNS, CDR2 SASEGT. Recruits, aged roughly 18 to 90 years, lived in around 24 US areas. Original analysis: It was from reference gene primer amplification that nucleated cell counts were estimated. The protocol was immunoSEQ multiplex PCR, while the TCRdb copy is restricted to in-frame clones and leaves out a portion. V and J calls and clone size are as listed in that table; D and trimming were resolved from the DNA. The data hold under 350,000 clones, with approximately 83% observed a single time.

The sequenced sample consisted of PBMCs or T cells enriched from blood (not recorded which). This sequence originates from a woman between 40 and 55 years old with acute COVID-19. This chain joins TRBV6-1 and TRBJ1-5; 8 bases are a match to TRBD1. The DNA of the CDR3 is TGTGCCAGCAGTGAAGGCCCGACAGGGGCAGGGAATCAGCCCCAGCATTTT. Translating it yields CASSEGPTGAGNQPQHF.